A single T cell receptor beta chain is shown here with its context. Its matching antigen is unknown. This record comes from a study of PD-L1 blockade in urothelial cancer. Across the whole study: About 90% of the roughly 30 patients were men with bladder-origin urothelial cancer.

Data came from immunoSEQ multiplex PCR; TCRdb stores just in-frame clones and leaves some out. The profile shows fewer than 45,000 clones, 82% of them singletons. Anywhere from 1 to 8 samples came from each patient, spanning pretreatment and on-treatment. Study results and limitations: Pretreatment TCR clonality in blood under the median foretold superior survival.

The receptor was derived from a man between 65 and 85 years old with urothelial cancer. Sequenced here: PBMCs, sampled around atezolizumab (anti-PD-L1) treatment.

The CDR3 DNA reads as TGTGCCAGCAGCAAGAGGGGACAGGGGGCATACGAGCAGTACTTC. It translates to CASSKRGQGAYEQYF. The rearrangement uses TRBV28 and TRBJ2-7; TRBD1 matches 12 bases. V dropped 6 bases and J dropped 4; count of bases not matched to a gene: 7. The CDR3 extends over 15 amino acids. CDR1 and CDR2 (germline): MDHEN, SYDVKM.